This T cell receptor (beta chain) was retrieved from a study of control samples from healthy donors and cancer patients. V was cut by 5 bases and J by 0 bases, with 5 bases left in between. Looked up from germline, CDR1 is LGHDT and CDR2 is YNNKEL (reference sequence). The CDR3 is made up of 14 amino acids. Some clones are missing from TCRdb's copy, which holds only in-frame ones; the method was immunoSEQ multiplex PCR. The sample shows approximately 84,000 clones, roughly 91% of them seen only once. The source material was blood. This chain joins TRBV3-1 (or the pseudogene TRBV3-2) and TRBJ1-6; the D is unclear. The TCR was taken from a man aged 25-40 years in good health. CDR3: CASSASSYNSPLHF. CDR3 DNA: TGTGCCAGCAGCGCAAGCTCCTATAATTCACCCCTCCACTTT.